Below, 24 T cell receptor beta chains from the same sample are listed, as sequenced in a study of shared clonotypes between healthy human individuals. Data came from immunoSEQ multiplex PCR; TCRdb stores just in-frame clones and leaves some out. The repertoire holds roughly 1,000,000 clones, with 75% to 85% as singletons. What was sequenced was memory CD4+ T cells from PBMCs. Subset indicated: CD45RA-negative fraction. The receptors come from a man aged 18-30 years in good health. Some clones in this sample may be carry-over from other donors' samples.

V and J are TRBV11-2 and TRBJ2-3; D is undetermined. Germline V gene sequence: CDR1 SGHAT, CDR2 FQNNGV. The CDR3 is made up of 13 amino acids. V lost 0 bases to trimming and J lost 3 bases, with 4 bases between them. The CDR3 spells CASSLDYTDTQYF. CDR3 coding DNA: TGTGCCAGCAGCTTAGATTATACAGATACGCAGTATTTT.

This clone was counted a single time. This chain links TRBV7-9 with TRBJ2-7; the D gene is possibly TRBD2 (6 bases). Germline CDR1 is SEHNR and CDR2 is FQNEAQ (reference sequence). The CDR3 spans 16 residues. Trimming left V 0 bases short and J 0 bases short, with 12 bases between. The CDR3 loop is CASSLARGTASYEQYF. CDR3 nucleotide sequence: TGTGCCAGCAGCTTAGCGCGTGGGACTGCCTCCTACGAGCAGTACTTC.

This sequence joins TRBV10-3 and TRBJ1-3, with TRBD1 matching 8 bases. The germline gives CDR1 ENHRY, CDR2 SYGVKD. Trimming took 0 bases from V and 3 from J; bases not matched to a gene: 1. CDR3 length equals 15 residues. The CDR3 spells CAISESGTGGNTIYF. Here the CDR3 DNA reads TGTGCCATCAGTGAGTCTGGGACAGGTGGAAACACCATATATTTT.

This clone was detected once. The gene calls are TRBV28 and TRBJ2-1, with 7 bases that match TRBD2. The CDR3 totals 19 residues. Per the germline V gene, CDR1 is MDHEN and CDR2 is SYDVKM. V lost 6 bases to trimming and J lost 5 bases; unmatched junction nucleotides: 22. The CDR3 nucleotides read TGTGCCAGCAGAGGACACGCTAGTCCCGCTAGCGGAAAGAACAATGAGCAGTTCTTC. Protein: CASRGHASPASGKNNEQFF.

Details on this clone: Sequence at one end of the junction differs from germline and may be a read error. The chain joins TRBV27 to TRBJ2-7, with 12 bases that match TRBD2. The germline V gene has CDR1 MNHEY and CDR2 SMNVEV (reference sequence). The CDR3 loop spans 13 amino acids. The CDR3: CASSPQGLAGTLF. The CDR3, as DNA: TGTGCCAGCAGTCCACAAGGACTAGCGGGGACCCTCTTC.

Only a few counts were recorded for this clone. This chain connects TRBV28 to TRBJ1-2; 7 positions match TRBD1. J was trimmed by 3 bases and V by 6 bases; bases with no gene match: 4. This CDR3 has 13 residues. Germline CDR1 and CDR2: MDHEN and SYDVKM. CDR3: CASRDTGDYGYTF. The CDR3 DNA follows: TGTGCCAGCAGGGACACAGGGGACTATGGCTACACCTTC.

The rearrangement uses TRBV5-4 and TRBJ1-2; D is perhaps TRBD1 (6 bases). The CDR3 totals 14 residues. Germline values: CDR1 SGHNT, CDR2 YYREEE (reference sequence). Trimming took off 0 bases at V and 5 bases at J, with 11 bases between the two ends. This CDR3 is CASSLDGQGYGYTF. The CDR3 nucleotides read TGTGCCAGCAGCTTGGATGGGCAGGGGTATGGCTACACCTTC. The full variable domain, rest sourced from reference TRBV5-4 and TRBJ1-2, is ETGVTQSPTHLIKTRGQQVTLRCSSQSGHNTVSWYQQALGQGPQFIFQYYREEENGRGNFPPRFSGLQFPNYSSELNVNALELDDSALYLCASSLDGQGYGYTFGSGTRLTVV.

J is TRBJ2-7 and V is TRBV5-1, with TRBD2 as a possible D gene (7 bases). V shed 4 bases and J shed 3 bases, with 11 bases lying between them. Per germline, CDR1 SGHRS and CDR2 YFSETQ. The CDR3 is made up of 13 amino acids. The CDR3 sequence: CASSQGGGYEQYF. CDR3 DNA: TGCGCCAGCAGCCAGGGAGGGGGCTACGAGCAGTACTTC.

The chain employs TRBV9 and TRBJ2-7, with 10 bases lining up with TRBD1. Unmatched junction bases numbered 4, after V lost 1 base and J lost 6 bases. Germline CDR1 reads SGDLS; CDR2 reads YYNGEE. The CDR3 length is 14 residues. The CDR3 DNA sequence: TGTGCCAGCAGCGTATCGGGGACAGGGGCCGAGCAGTACTTC. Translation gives CASSVSGTGAEQYF.

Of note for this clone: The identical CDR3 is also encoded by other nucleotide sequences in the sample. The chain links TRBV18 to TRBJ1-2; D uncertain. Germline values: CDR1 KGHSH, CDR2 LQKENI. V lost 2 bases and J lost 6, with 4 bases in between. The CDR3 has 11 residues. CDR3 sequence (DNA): TGTGCCAGCTCACCAGGAGATGGCTACACCTTC. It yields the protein CASSPGDGYTF.

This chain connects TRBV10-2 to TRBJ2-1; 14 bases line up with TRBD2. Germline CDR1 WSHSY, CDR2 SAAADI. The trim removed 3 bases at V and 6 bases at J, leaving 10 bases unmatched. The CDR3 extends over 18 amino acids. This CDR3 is CASSDQRLAGGPANEQFF. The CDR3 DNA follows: TGCGCCAGCAGTGACCAAAGACTAGCGGGAGGGCCGGCCAATGAGCAGTTCTTC.

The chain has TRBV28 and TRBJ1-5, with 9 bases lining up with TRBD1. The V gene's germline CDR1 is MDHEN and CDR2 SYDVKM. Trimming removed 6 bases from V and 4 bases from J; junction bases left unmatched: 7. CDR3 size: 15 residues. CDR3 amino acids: CASSSGTGWNQPQHF. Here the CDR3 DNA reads TGTGCCAGCAGCTCCGGGACAGGGTGGAATCAGCCCCAGCATTTT.

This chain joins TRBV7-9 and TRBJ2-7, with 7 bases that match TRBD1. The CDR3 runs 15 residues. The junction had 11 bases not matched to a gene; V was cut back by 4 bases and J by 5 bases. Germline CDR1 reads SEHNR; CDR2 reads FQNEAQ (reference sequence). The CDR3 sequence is CASSSPSTGRHEQYF. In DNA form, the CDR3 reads TGTGCCAGCAGCTCCCCGTCGACAGGGCGGCACGAGCAGTACTTC.

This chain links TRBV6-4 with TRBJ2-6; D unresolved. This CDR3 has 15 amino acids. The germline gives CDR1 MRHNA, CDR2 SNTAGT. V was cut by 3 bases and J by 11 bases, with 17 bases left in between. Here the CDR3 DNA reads TGTGCCAGCAGTGAATATGGGCCCCCTGCCGACGTCCTGACTTTC. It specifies CASSEYGPPADVLTF.

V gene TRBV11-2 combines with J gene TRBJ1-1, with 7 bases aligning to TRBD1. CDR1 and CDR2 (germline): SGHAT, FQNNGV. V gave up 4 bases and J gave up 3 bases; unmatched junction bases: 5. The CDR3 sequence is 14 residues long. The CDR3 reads CASSSPGQYTEAFF. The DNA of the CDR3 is TGTGCCAGCAGCTCCCCGGGACAGTACACTGAAGCTTTCTTT.

The CDR3 spells CAWSGVAGVSRELFF. CDR3 DNA: TGTGCCTGGAGTGGGGTAGCGGGAGTTAGCAGGGAGCTGTTTTTT. The rearrangement uses TRBV30 and TRBJ2-2; 9 bases map to TRBD2. V gave up 1 base and J gave up 9 bases; unmatched junction bases: 9. The germline V gene encodes CDR1 GTSNPN and CDR2 SVGIG (reference sequence). This CDR3 comprises 15 residues. Full variable domain (remainder filled in from reference TRBV30 and TRBJ2-2): SQTIHQWPATLVQPVGSPLSLECTVEGTSNPNLYWYRQAAGRGLQLLFYSVGIGQISSEVPQNLSASRPQDRQFILSSKKLLLSDSGFYLCAWSGVAGVSRELFFGEGSRLTVL.

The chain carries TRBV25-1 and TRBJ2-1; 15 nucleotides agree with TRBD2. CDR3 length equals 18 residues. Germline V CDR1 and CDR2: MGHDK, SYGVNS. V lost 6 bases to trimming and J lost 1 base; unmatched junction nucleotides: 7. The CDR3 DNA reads TGTGCCAGCAGGGGGGGGACTAGCGGGAGGCTGTCCTACAATGAGCAGTTCTTC. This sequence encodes CASRGGTSGRLSYNEQFF. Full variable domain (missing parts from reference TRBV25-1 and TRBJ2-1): EADIYQTPRYLVIGTGKKITLECSQTMGHDKMYWYQQDPGMELHLIHYSYGVNSTEKGDLSSESTVSRIRTEHFPLTLESARPSHTSQYLCASRGGTSGRLSYNEQFFGPGTRLTVL.

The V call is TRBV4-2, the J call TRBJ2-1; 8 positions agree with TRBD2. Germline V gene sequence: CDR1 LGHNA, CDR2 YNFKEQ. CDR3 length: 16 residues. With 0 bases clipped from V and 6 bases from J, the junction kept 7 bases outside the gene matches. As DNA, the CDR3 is TGTGCCAGCAGCCAAGACTGGCGCCTAGCGGGCAATGAGCAGTTCTTC. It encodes CASSQDWRLAGNEQFF.

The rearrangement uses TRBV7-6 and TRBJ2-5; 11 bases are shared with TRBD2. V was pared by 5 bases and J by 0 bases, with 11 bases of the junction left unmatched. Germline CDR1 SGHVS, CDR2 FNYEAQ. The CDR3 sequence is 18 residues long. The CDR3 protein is CASSPGLRTSGYQETQYF. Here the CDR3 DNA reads TGTGCCAGCAGCCCAGGACTAAGGACTAGCGGGTACCAAGAGACCCAGTACTTC.

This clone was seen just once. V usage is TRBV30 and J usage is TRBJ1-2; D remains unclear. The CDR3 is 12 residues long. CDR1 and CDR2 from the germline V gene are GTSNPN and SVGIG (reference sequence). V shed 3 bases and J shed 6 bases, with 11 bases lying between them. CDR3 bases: TGTGCCTGGAGCCTCCGGTTCAATGGCTACACCTTC. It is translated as CAWSLRFNGYTF.

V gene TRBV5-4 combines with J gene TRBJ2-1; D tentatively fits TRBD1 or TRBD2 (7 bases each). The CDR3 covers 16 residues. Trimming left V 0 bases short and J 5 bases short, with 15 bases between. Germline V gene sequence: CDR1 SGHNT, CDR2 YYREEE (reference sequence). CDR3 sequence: CASSLARGGGNNEQFF. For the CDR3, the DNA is TGTGCCAGCAGCTTGGCCAGGGGGGGAGGGAACAATGAGCAGTTCTTC.

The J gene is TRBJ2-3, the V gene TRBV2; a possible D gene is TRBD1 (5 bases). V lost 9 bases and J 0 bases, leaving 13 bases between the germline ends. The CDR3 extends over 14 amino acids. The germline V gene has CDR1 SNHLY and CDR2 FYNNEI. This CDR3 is CASKTESSTDTQYF. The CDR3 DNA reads TGTGCCAGTAAGACAGAGTCTAGCACAGATACGCAGTATTTT.

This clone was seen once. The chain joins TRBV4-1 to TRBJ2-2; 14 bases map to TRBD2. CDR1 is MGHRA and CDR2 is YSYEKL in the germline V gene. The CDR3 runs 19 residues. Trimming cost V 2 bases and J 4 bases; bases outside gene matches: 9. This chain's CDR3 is CASSQRGGLAGEVTGELFF. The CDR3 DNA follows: TGCGCCAGCAGCCAAAGGGGGGGACTAGCGGGAGAAGTCACCGGGGAGCTGTTTTTT.

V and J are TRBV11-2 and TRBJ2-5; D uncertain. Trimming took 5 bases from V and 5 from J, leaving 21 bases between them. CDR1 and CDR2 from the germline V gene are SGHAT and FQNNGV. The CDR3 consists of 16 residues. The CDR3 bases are TGTGCCAGCAGCCGAAATGGCCGGACGGAAAGGGAGACCCAGTACTTC. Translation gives CASSRNGRTERETQYF.